This T cell receptor beta chain was retrieved from a study of identical twins. The CDR3 extends over 14 amino acids. The germline CDR1 and CDR2 sequences are SQVTM and ANQGSEA. V shed 8 bases and J shed 0 bases, with 17 bases lying between them. Template switching introduced a universal primer site, and the cDNA bore unique molecular identifiers. A single record per CDR3 protein comes from TCRdb applying MiXCR to the 5' RACE reads. The repertoire holds 460,000 or so distinct CDR3 sequences, more than 13% seen once, with about 0.53% in the top ten. This clonotype has more than one count but fewer than ten. The sample was also linked to a second study, of yellow fever vaccine responses in identical twins.

This rearrangement joins TRBV29-1 to TRBJ2-7; D may be TRBD2 (6 bases). This TCR was recovered from a woman younger than 35 in good health. The sequencing sample was made of CD4+ T cells sorted from blood. CDR3 sequence: CSTSGTLNSYEQYF. CDR3 bases: TGCAGCACCTCAGGGACTCTTAACTCCTACGAGCAGTACTTC.